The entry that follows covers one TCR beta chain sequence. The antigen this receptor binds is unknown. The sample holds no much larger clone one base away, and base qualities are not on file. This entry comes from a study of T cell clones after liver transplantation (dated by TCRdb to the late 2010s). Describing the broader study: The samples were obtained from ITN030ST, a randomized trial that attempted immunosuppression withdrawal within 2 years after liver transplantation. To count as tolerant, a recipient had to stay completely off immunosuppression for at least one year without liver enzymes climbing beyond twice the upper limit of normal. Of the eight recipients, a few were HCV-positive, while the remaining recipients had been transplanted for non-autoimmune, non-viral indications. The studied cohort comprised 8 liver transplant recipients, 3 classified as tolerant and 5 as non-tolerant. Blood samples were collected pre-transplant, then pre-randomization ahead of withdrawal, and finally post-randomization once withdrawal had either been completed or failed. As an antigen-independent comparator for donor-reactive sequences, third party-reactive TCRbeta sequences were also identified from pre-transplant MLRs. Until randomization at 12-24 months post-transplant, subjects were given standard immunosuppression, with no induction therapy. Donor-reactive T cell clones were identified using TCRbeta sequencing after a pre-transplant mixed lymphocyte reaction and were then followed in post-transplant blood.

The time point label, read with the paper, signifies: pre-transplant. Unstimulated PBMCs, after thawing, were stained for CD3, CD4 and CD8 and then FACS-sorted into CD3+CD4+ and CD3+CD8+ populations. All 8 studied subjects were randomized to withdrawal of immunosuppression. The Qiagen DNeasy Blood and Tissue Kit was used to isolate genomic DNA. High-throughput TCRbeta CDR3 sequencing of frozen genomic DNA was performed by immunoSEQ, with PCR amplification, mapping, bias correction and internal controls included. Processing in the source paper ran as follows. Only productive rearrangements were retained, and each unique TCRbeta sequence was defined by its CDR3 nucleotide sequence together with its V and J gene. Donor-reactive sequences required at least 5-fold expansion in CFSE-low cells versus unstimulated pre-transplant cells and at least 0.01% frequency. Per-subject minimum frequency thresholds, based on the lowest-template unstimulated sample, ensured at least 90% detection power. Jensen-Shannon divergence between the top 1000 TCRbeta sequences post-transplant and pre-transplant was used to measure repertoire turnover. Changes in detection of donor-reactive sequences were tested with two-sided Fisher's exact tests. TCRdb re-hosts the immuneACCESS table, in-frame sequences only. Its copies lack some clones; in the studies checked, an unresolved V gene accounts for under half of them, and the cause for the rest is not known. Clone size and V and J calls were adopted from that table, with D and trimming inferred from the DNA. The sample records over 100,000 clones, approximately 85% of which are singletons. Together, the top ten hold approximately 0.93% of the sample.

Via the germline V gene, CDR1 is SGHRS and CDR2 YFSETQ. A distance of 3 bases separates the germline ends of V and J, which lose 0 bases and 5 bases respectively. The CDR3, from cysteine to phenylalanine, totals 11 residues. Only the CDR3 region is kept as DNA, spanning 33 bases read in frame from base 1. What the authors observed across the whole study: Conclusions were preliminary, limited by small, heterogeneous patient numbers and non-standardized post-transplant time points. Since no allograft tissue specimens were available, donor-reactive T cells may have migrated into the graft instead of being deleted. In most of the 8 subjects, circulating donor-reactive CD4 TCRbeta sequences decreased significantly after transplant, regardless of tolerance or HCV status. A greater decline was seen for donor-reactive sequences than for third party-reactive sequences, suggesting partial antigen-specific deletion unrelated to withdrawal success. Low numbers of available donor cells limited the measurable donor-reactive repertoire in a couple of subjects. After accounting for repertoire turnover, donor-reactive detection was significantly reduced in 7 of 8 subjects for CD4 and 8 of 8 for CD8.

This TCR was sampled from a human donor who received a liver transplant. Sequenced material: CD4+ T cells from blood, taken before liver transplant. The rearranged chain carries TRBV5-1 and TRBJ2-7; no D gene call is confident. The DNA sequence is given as TGCGCCAGCAGCTTGGCGAACGAGCAGTACTTC. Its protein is CASSLANEQYF. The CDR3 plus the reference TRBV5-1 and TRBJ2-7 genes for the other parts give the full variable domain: KAGVTQTPRYLIKTRGQQVTLSCSPISGHRSVSWYQQTPGQGLQFLFEYFSETQRNKGNFPGRFSGRQFSNSRSEMNVSTLELGDSALYLCASSLANEQYFGPGTRLTVT.